One sample yielded the 8 T cell receptor beta chains listed below, sequenced in a study of blood T cells in healthy people across ages. A J-beta primer mix and a sample-barcoded 5' primer were used in a second PCR of about 7 to 12 cycles. One entry per CDR3 protein, called by TCRdb with MiXCR from the 5' RACE reads. The sample lists fewer than 950,000 distinct CDR3 sequences; approximately 35% were seen once. Sequencing input: blood. The receptors derive from a man aged 18 to 35 in good health.

This clonotype was counted only a few times. This rearrangement joins TRBV27 to TRBJ1-5; D is ambiguous. This CDR3 is 11 amino acids long. From germline, CDR1 is MNHEY and CDR2 SMNVEV (reference sequence). Trimming cost V 8 bases and J 7 bases, with 9 bases left between them. The CDR3 DNA follows: TGTGCCAGCGGAAGGATGCAGCCCCAGCATTTT. Protein product: CASGRMQPQHF.

About this clonotype: This may stem from a read error, because a much larger clone lies one nucleotide away. V and J are TRBV12-3 or TRBV12-4 and TRBJ2-7; a possible D gene is TRBD2 (6 bases). The CDR3 length is 13 residues. This chain's CDR3 is CASSLRETYGQYF. CDR3 DNA sequence: TGTGCCAGCAGTTTACGGGAGACCTACGGGCAGTACTTC.

The rearrangement uses TRBV28 and TRBJ2-2; TRBD1 agrees at 9 bases. The V gene end was trimmed by 3 bases and the J gene end by 0 bases; junction bases not matched to a gene: 14. Per the germline V gene, CDR1 is MDHEN and CDR2 is SYDVKM. The CDR3 is 20 residues long. The DNA of the CDR3 is TGTGCCAGCAGTTTTCCTTCCAATCCCGGGGACAGGGCGAACACCGGGGAGCTGTTTTTT. Encoded protein: CASSFPSNPGDRANTGELFF.

Note on this clonotype: One end of the junction fails to match germline, which may point to a read error. The chain couples TRBV28 to TRBJ2-3; 8 bases fit TRBD2. Germline V gene data show CDR1 as MDHEN and CDR2 as SYDVKM. This CDR3 is built from 17 residues. DNA of the CDR3: TGTGTCAGCAGTTCACCTTCGGGAGTAGCGGGGACAGATACGCAGTATTTT. This codes for CVSSSPSGVAGTDTQYF.

This clonotype was recorded a few times. The J gene is TRBJ2-3, the V gene TRBV7-2; weak D call: TRBD1 (6 bases). Between the trimmed V and J ends, which lost 0 bases and 2 bases, there was a span of 18 bases. Germline V CDR1 and CDR2: SGHTA, FQGNSA. This CDR3 contains 18 residues. The CDR3, as DNA: TGTGCCAGCAGCTTAGCGGCACAGGGATTACGGTACACAGATACGCAGTATTTT. Residues: CASSLAAQGLRYTDTQYF.

This CDR3 reads CASSLSLSGSLGEYF. The CDR3 DNA reads TGTGCCAGCAGCTTAAGCCTTTCTGGTTCCCTAGGGGAGTACTTC. The chain employs TRBV7-2 and TRBJ2-5; possibly TRBD1 for D (5 bases). The germline gives CDR1 SGHTA, CDR2 FQGNSA. The CDR3 consists of 15 residues. Deletions cut 2 bases from V and 12 bases from J, with 22 bases between.

This clonotype was seen a handful of times. The CDR3 loop is CASSPQQGYGNTIYF. The CDR3 DNA reads TGTGCCAGCAGCCCGCAGCAGGGTTATGGAAACACCATATATTTT. The V and J genes are TRBV14 and TRBJ1-3; possible D gene TRBD1, 5 bases. Germline values: CDR1 SGHDN, CDR2 FVKESK. V was cut by 4 bases and J by 3 bases, with 13 bases left in between. The CDR3 is 15 amino acids.

This clonotype occurred a few times. The chain combines TRBV7-2 with TRBJ2-3; 10 bases match TRBD2. Germline assignment: CDR1 SGHTA and CDR2 FQGNSA. V lost 4 bases to trimming and J lost 2 bases; unmatched junction nucleotides: 9. This CDR3 has 17 amino acids. The CDR3 nucleotides read TGTGCCAGCAGCTATCCCCGACTAGCGGGCGACACAGATACGCAGTATTTT. Translated: CASSYPRLAGDTDTQYF.